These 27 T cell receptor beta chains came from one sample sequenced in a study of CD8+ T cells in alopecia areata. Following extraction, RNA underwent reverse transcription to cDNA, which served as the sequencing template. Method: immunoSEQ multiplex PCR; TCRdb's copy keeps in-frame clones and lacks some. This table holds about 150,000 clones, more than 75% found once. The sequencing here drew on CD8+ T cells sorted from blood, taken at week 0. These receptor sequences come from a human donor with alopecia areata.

For the CDR3, the DNA is TGCGCCAGCAGCTTGCTTTTTAGGGACTACAATGAGCAGTTCTTC. Its translation: CASSLLFRDYNEQFF. The rearrangement links TRBV5-1 to TRBJ2-1, with no clear D. CDR1 is SGHRS, CDR2 YFSETQ, per germline. V shed 1 base and J shed 3 bases, with 11 bases lying between them. The CDR3 covers 15 residues.

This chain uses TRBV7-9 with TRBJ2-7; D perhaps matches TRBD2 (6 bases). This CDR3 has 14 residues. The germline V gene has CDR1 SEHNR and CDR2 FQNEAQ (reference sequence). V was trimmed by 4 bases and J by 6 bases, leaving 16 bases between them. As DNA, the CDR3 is TGTGCCAGCAGCTCGACCACGGAGGGAGGCGAGCAGTACTTC. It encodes CASSSTTEGGEQYF. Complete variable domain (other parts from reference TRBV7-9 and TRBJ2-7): DTGVSQNPRHKITKRGQNVTFRCDPISEHNRLYWYRQTLGQGPEFLTYFQNEAQLEKSRLLSDRFSAERPKGSFSTLEIQRTEQGDSAMYLCASSSTTEGGEQYFGPGTRLTVT.

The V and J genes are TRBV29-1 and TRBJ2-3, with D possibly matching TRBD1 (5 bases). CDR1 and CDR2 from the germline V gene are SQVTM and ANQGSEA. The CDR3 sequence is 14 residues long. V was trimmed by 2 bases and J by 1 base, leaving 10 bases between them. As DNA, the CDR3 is TGCAGCGTTGAATTAGGGGCCGGCACAGATACGCAGTATTTT. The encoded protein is CSVELGAGTDTQYF.

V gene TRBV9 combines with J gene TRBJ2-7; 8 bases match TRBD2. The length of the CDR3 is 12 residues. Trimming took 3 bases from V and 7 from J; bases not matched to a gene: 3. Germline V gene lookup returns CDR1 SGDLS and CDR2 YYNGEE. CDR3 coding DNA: TGTGCCAGCAGCGCTACTAGCGGAGAGCAGTACTTC. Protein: CASSATSGEQYF.

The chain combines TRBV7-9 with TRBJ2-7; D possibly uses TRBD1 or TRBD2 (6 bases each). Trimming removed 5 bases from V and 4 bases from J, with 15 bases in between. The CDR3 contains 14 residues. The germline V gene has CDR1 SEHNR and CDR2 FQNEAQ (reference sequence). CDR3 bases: TGTGCCAGCAGCCCGGGGGCGACAGGATACGAGCAGTACTTC. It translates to CASSPGATGYEQYF. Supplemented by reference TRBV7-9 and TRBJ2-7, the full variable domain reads DTGVSQNPRHKITKRGQNVTFRCDPISEHNRLYWYRQTLGQGPEFLTYFQNEAQLEKSRLLSDRFSAERPKGSFSTLEIQRTEQGDSAMYLCASSPGATGYEQYFGPGTRLTVT.

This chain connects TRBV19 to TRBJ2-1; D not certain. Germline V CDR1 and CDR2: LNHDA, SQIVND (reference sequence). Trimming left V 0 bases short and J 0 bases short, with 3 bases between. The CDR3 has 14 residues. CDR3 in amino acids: CASSIDNSYNEQFF. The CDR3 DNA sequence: TGTGCCAGTAGTATAGATAACTCCTACAATGAGCAGTTCTTC.

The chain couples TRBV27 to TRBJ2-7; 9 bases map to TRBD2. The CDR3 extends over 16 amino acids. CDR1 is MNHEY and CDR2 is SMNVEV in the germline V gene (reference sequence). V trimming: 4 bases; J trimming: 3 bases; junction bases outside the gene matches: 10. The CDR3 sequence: CASSSDPGLAHYEQYF. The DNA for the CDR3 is TGTGCCAGCAGTTCCGATCCGGGACTAGCACACTACGAGCAGTACTTC.

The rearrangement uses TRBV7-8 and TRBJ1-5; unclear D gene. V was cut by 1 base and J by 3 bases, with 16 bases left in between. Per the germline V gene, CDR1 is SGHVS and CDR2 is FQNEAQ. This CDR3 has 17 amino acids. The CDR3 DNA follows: TGTGCCAGCAGCTTAGAGCCTAACCGGGATTACAATCAGCCCCAGCATTTT. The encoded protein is CASSLEPNRDYNQPQHF. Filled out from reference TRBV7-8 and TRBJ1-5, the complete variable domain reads GAGVSQSPRYKVAKRGQDVALRCDPISGHVSLFWYQQALGQGPEFLTYFQNEAQLDKSGLPSDRFFAERPEGSVSTLKIQRTQQEDSAVYLCASSLEPNRDYNQPQHFGDGTRLSIL.

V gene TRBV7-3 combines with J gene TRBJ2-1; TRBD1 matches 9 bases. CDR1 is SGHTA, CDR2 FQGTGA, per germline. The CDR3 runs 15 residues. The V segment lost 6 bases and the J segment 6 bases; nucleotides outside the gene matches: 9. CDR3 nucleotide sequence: TGTGCCAGCAGGGTGGAAGGGACAGGGACCAATGAGCAGTTCTTC. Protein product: CASRVEGTGTNEQFF.

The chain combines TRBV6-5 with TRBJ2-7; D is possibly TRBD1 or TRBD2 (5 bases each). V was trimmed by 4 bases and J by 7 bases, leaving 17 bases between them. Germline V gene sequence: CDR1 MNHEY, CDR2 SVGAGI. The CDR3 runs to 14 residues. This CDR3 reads CASSSYYPWGEQYF. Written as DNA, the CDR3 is TGTGCCAGCAGTTCGTACTACCCCTGGGGGGAGCAGTACTTC.

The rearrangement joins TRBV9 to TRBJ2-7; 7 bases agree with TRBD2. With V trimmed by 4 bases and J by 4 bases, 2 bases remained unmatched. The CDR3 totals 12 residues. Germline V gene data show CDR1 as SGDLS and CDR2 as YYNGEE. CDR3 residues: CASSPGGYEQYF. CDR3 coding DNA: TGTGCCAGCAGCCCCGGGGGGTACGAGCAGTACTTC.

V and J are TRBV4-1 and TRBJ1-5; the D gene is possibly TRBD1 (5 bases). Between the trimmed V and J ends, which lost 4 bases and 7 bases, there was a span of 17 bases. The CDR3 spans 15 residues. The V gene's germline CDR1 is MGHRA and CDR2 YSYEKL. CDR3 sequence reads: CASSRDSGSYQPQHF. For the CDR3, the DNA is TGCGCCAGCAGCCGAGATTCAGGGTCGTACCAGCCCCAGCATTTT.

CDR3 region: CASSRDSTYEQYF. DNA for the CDR3: TGTGCCAGCAGCCGAGACTCCACCTACGAGCAGTACTTC. The chain carries TRBV7-9 and TRBJ2-7; D not certain. This CDR3 comprises 13 residues. Deletions cut 5 bases from V and 2 bases from J, with 10 bases between. Germline assignment: CDR1 SEHNR and CDR2 FQNEAQ (reference sequence).

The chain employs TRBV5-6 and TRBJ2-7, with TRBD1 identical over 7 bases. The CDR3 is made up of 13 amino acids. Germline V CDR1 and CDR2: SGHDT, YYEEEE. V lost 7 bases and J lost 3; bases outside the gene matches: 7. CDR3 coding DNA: TGTGCCAGCGGCACAGGGGCGGGCTACGAGCAGTACTTC. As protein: CASGTGAGYEQYF.

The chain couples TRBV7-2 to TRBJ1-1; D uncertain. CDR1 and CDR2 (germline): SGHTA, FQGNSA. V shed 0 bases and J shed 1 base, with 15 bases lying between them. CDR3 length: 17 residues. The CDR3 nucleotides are TGTGCCAGCAGCTTAGCGCTTAGGATAAACGAGAACACTGAAGCTTTCTTT. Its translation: CASSLALRINENTEAFF.

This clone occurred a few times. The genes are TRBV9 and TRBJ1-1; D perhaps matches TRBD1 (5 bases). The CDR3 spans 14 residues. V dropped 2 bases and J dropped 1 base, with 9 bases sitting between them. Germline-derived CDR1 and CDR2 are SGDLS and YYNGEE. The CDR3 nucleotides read TGTGCCAGCAGCGTGGGGACGGCGAACACTGAAGCTTTCTTT. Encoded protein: CASSVGTANTEAFF.

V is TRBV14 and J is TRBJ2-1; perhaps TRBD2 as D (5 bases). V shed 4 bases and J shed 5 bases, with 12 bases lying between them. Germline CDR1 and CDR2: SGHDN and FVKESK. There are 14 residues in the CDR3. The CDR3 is CASSPLDGNNEQFF. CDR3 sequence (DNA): TGTGCCAGCAGCCCACTCGACGGGAACAATGAGCAGTTCTTC.

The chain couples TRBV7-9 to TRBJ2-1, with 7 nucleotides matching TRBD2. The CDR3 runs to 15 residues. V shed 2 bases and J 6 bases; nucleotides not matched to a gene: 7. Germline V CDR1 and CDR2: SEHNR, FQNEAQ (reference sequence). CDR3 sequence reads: CASSLLGEGGNEQFF. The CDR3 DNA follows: TGTGCCAGCAGCTTACTGGGGGAGGGCGGCAATGAGCAGTTCTTC.

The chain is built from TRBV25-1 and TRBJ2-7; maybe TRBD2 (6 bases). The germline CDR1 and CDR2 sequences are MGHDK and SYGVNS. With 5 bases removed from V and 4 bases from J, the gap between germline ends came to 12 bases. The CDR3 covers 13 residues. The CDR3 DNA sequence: TGTGCCAGCAGTCATGGGGGGTTATACGAGCAGTACTTC. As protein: CASSHGGLYEQYF.

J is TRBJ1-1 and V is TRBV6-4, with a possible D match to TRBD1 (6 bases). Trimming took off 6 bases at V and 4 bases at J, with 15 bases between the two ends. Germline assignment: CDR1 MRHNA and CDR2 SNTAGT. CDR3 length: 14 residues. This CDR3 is CASRDTGLATEAFF. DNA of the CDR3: TGTGCCAGCAGAGACACAGGGTTGGCCACTGAAGCTTTCTTT.

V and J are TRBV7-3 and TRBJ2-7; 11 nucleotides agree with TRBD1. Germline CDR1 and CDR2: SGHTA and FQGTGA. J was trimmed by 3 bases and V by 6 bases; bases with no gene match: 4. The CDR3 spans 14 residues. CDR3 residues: CASSQGTGGYEQYF. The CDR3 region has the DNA TGTGCCAGCAGTCAAGGGACAGGGGGCTACGAGCAGTACTTC.

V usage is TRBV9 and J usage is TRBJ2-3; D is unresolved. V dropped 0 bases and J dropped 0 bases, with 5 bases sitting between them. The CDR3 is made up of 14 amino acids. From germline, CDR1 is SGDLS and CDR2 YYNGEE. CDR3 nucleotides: TGTGCCAGCAGCGTAGACAGTAGCACAGATACGCAGTATTTT. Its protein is CASSVDSSTDTQYF.

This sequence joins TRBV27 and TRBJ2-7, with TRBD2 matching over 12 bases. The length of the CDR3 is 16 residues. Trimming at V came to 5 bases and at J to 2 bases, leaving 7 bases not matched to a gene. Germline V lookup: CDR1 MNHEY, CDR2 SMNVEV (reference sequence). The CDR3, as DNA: TGTGCCAGCAGTCCCCTAGCGGGAGGGATAGCCTACGAGCAGTACTTC. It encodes CASSPLAGGIAYEQYF.

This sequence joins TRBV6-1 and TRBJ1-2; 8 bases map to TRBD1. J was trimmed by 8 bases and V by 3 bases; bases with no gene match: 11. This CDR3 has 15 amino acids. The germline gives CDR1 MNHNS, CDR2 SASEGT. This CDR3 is CASSETLRQGNGYTF. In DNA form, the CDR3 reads TGTGCCAGCAGTGAGACTCTGCGACAGGGGAACGGCTACACCTTC.

The CDR3 here is CASSSRQRYNSPLHF. The CDR3 DNA reads as TGTGCCAGTAGTAGCAGACAACGGTATAATTCACCCCTCCACTTT. The chain joins TRBV19 to TRBJ1-6; D gene unclear. The V gene lost 4 bases and the J gene lost 4 bases, with 11 bases spanning the gap. This CDR3 has 15 amino acids. Per the germline V gene, CDR1 is LNHDA and CDR2 is SQIVND (reference sequence).

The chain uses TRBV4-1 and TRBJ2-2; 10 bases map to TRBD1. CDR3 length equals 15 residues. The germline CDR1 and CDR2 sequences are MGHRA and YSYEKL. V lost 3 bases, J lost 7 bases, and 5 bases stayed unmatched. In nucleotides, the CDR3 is TGCGCCAGCAGCCATCGACAGGGGGCGGGCGGGGAGCTGTTTTTT. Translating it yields CASSHRQGAGGELFF.

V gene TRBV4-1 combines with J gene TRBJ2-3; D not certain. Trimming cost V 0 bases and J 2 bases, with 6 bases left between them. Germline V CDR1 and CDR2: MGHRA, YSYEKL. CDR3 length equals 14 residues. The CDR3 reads CASSQDSATDTQYF. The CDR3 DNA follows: TGCGCCAGCAGCCAAGATAGTGCCACAGATACGCAGTATTTT.